The clone carrying this T cell receptor beta chain was counted a few times. What it binds is unknown. This record belongs to a study of beta chain features in type 1 diabetes. General study findings and limits: Over-representation of high TCR-expressing cells was a possible consequence of cDNA sequencing. The VDJ junctions of type 1 diabetes patients carried fewer insertions and more deletions.

Germline values: CDR1 SEHNR, CDR2 FQNEAQ (reference sequence). This CDR3 is built from 14 residues. The germline V and J ends were trimmed by 5 bases and 8 bases, with 15 bases remaining between them. What was sequenced were expressed TCRB transcripts, since all of the isolated RNA had been reverse transcribed. Regulatory, naive and central memory T cell samples averaged around 3.6 million reads. Assay used: immunoSEQ multiplex PCR; TCRdb lists only in-frame clones, some missing. The data show hundreds of thousands of clones, 6.5% to 10% seen once. The sequence derives from a woman aged 18 to 35 in good health. The sample consisted of central memory CD4+ T cells from blood. The V and J genes are TRBV7-9 and TRBJ1-4; D uncertain. Here the CDR3 DNA reads TGTGCCAGCAGCCTATTACGGCGGGGAGAAAAACTGTTTTTT. Encoded protein: CASSLLRRGEKLFF.